This T cell receptor beta chain emerged from a study of control samples from healthy donors and cancer patients. The repertoire was sequenced with immunoSEQ multiplex PCR; TCRdb's copy has only in-frame clones and lacks some. This sample has around 110,000 clones, with nearly 95% found just once. The receptor's source is a young man in good health. Source material: blood.

CDR3 loop: CASSWKGGTEAFF. The DNA for the CDR3 is TGTGCCAGCAGTTGGAAAGGGGGCACTGAAGCTTTCTTT. V is TRBV12-3 or TRBV12-4 and J is TRBJ1-1; the D gene is possibly TRBD1 (6 bases). This CDR3 is built from 13 residues. The ends were cut back, 4 bases at V and 4 bases at J, with 10 bases in the middle.